This T cell receptor (beta chain) is from a study of early T cells in non-severe SARS-CoV-2 infection. Many counts were recorded for this clonotype. The germline V gene has CDR1 DFQATT and CDR2 SNEGSKA (reference sequence). V shed 6 bases and J 5 bases; nucleotides not matched to a gene: 12. The CDR3 is 14 residues long. Tagging with unique molecular identifiers was applied to individual cDNA molecules. TCRdb redid the calling of the 5' RACE reads with MiXCR, one entry per CDR3 protein. The table has about 30,000 distinct CDR3 sequences, under 7.5% seen once. This TCR came from an adult who was a healthcare worker with PCR-confirmed SARS-CoV-2 infection or an uninfected control (not recorded which). The chain uses TRBV20-1 and TRBJ2-7, with TRBD1 identical over 8 bases. Sequences were obtained from whole blood. CDR3 amino acids: CSASSDRGANEQYF. CDR3 DNA sequence: TGCAGTGCCTCCTCCGACAGGGGTGCCAACGAGCAGTACTTC.